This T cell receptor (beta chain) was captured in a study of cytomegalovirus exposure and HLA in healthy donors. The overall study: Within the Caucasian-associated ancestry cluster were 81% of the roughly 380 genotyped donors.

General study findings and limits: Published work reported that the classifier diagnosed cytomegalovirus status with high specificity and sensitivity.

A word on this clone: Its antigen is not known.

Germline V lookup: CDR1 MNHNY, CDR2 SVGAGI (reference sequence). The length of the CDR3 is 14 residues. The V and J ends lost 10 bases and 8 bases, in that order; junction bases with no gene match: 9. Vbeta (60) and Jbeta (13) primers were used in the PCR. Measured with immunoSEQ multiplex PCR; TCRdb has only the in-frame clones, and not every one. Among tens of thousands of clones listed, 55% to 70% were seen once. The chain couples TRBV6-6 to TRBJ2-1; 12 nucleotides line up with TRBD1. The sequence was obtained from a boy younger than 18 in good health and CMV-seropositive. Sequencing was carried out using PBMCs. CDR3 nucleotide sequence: TGTGCCATTGGGAGGGGGACAGGGGGCTATGAGCAGTTCTTC. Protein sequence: CAIGRGTGGYEQFF.